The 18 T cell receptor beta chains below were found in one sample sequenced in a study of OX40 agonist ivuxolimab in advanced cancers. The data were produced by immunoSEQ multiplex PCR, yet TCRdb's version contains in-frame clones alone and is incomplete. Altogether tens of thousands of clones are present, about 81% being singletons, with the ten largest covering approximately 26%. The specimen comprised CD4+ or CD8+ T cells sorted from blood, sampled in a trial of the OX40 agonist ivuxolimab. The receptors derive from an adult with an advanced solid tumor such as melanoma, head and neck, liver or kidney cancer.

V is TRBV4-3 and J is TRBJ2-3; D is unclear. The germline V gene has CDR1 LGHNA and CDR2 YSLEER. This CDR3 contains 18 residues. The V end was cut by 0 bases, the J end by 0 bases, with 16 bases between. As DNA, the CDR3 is TGCGCCAGCAGCCAAGATGCTCGGGCCCGAGGAAGCACAGATACGCAGTATTTT. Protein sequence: CASSQDARARGSTDTQYF.

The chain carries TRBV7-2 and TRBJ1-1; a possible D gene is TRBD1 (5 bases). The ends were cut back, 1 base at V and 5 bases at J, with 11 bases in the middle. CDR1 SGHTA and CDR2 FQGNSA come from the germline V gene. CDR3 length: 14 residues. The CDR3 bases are TGTGCCAGCAGCTTAGTTAGGGGCGCAACTGAAGCTTTCTTT. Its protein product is CASSLVRGATEAFF.

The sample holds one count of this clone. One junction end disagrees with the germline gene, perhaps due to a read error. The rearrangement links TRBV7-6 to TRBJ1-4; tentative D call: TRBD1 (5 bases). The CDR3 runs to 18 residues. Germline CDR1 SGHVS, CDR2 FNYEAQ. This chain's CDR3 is CASSLAAGSGLTDEKLFF. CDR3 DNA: TGTGCCAGCAGCTTAGCGGCAGGGTCGGGACTAACTGATGAAAAACTGTTTTTT.

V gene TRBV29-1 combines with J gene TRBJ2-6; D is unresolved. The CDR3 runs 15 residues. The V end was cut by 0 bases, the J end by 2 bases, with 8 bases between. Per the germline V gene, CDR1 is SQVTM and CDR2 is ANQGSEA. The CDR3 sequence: CSVEEGSTGANVLTF. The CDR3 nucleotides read TGCAGCGTTGAAGAAGGTAGTACTGGGGCCAACGTCCTGACTTTC.

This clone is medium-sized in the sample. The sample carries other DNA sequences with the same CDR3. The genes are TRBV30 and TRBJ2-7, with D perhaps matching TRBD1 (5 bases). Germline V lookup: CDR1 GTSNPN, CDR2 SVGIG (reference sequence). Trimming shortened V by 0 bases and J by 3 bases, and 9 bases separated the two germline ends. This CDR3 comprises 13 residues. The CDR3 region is CAWSVSGNYEQYF. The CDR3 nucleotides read TGTGCCTGGAGTGTATCAGGGAACTACGAGCAGTACTTC.

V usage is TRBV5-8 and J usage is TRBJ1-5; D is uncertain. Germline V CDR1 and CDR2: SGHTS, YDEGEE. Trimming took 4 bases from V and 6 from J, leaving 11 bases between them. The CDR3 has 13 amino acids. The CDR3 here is CASSPDMGQPQHF. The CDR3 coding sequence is TGTGCCAGCAGCCCTGACATGGGTCAGCCCCAGCATTTT.

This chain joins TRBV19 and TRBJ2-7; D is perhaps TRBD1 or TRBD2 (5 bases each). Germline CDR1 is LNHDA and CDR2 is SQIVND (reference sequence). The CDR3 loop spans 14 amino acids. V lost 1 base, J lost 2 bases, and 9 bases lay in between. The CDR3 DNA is TGTGCCAGTAGTATAGGGGACGGGACCTACGAGCAGTACTTC. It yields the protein CASSIGDGTYEQYF. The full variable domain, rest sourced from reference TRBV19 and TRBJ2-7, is DGGITQSPKYLFRKEGQNVTLSCEQNLNHDAMYWYRQDPGQGLRLIYYSQIVNDFQKGDIAEGYSVSREKKESFPLTVTSAQKNPTAFYLCASSIGDGTYEQYFGPGTRLTVT.

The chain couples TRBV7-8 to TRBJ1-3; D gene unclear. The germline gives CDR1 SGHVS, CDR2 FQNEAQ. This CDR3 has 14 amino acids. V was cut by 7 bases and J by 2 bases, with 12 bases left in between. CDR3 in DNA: TGTGCCAGCACCCTCTTGATAACTGGAAACACCATATATTTT. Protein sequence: CASTLLITGNTIYF.

The CDR3 DNA sequence: TGTGCCAGCAGTTACATAGTGGGCCCCGATGAGCAGTTCTTC. This sequence encodes CASSYIVGPDEQFF. The chain employs TRBV6-6 and TRBJ2-1; D is unresolved. The CDR3 runs to 14 residues. Trimming shortened V by 2 bases and J by 8 bases, and 13 bases separated the two germline ends. Germline values: CDR1 MNHNY, CDR2 SVGAGI (reference sequence).

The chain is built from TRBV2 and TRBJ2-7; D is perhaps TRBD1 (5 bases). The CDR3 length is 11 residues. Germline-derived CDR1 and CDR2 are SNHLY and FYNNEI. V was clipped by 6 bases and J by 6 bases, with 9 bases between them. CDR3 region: CASSAGSEQYF. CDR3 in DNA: TGTGCCAGCAGCGCAGGGTCCGAGCAGTACTTC.

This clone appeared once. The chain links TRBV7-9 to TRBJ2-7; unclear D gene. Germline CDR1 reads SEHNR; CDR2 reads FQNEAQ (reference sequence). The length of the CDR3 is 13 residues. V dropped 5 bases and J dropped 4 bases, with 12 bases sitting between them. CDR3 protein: CASSHGYTYEQYF. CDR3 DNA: TGTGCCAGCAGCCACGGATACACGTACGAGCAGTACTTC.

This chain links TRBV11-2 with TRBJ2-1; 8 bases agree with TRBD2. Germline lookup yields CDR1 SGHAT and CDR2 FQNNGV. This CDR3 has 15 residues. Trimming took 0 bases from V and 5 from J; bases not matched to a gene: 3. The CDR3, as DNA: TGTGCCAGCAGCTTAGAGAGCGGGGGTGACAATGAGCAGTTCTTC. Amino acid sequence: CASSLESGGDNEQFF.

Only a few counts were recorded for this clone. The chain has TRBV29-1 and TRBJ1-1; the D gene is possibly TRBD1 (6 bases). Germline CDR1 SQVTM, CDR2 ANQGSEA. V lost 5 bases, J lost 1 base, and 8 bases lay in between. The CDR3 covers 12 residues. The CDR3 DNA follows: TGCAGCGTTTCGGGACAGAACACTGAAGCTTTCTTT. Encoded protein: CSVSGQNTEAFF.

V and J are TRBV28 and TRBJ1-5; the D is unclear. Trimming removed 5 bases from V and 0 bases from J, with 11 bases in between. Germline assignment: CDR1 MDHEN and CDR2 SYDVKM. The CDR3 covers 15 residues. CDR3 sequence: CASSIEGYSNQPQHF. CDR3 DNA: TGTGCCAGCAGTATAGAGGGATATAGCAATCAGCCCCAGCATTTT. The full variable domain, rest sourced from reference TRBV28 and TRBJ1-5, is DVKVTQSSRYLVKRTGEKVFLECVQDMDHENMFWYRQDPGLGLRLIYFSYDVKMKEKGDIPEGYSVSREKKERFSLILESASTNQTSMYLCASSIEGYSNQPQHFGDGTRLSIL.

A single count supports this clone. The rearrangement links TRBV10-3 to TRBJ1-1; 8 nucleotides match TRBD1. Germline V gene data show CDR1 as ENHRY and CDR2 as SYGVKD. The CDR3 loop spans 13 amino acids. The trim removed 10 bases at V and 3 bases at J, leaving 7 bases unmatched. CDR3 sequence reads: CATLGQADTEAFF. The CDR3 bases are TGTGCCACCTTGGGACAGGCGGACACTGAAGCTTTCTTT.

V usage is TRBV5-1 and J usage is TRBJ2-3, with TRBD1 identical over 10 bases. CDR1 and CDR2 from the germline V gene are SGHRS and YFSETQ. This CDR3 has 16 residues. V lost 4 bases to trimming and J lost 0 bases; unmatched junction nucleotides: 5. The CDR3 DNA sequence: TGCGCCAGCAGCCCGGGACAGGGGTTTAGCACAGATACGCAGTATTTT. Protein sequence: CASSPGQGFSTDTQYF.

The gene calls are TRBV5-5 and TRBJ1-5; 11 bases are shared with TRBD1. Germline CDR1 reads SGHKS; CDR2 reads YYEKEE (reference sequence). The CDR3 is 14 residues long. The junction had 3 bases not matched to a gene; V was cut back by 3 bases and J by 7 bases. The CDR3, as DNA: TGTGCCAGCAGCTGGGGACAGGGGGTACAGCCCCAGCATTTT. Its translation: CASSWGQGVQPQHF.

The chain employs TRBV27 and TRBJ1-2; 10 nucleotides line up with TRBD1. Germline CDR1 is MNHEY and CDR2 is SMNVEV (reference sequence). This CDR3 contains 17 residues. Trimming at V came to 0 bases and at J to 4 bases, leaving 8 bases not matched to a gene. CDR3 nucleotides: TGTGCCAGCAGTTTATCGCATGACAGGGGGCATGGCTATGGCTACACCTTC. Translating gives CASSLSHDRGHGYGYTF.